This T cell receptor beta chain emerged from a study of CD8 T cell repertoires and HIV-1 epitope variants. The wider study: T cells were stimulated with Twenty-five Gag and Nef peptides separately. IL-2, IL-7 and IL-15 were added on days 3 and 7 of approximately 10-day cultures.

The assay was immunoSEQ multiplex PCR, and TCRdb's table has in-frame clones only and misses some. The table shows about 95,000 clones, with 70% to 75% occurring only once. With V trimmed by 0 bases and J by 4 bases, 4 bases remained unmatched. CDR1 is ENHRY and CDR2 is SYGVKD in the germline V gene. This CDR3 spans 16 amino acids. This sequence was found in a male donor with HIV. The source material was uncultured baseline CD8+ T cells from peripheral blood mononuclear cells (PBMCs). V usage is TRBV10-3 and J usage is TRBJ1-5; 9 bases fit TRBD1. CDR3 protein: CAISESTDRGNQPQHF. The CDR3 nucleotides are TGTGCCATCAGTGAGTCGACGGACAGGGGAAATCAGCCCCAGCATTTT.